These 17 T cell receptor beta chains were all obtained from the same sample, sequenced in a study of shared clonotypes between healthy human individuals. The data were produced by immunoSEQ multiplex PCR, yet TCRdb's version contains in-frame clones alone and is incomplete. The table shows some 1,400,000 clones, with approximately 96% occurring only once. The sequenced sample was naive CD4+ T cells sorted from blood. Subset: CD45RA+ positively selected. The receptors here all came from a man younger than 45 in good health.

V gene TRBV28 combines with J gene TRBJ1-5; D not resolved. The germline gives CDR1 MDHEN, CDR2 SYDVKM. Trimming took off 6 bases at V and 3 bases at J, with 9 bases between the two ends. CDR3 length: 13 amino acids. CDR3 loop: CASRGSFNQPQHF. Here the CDR3 DNA reads TGTGCCAGCAGAGGGTCCTTCAATCAGCCCCAGCATTTT.

J is TRBJ1-5 and V is TRBV7-9; D not certain. Germline V lookup: CDR1 SEHNR, CDR2 FQNEAQ (reference sequence). Trimming removed 5 bases at V and 2 bases at J, with 13 bases between. The CDR3 has 15 amino acids. The CDR3 here is CASSGNQVGNQPQHF. The CDR3 bases are TGTGCCAGCAGCGGGAACCAGGTGGGCAATCAGCCCCAGCATTTT.

V gene TRBV29-1 combines with J gene TRBJ2-2, with D unclear. The germline V and J ends were trimmed by 8 bases and 5 bases, with 15 bases remaining between them. In germline, CDR1 is SQVTM, CDR2 ANQGSEA. The CDR3 loop spans 13 amino acids. The CDR3 loop reads CSYRPGSTGELFF. The CDR3, as DNA: TGCAGCTATCGCCCCGGGTCAACCGGGGAGCTGTTTTTT.

V usage is TRBV19 and J usage is TRBJ2-1, with 7 bases identical to TRBD2. The V segment lost 3 bases and the J segment 8 bases; nucleotides outside the gene matches: 10. This CDR3 is built from 15 residues. Germline values: CDR1 LNHDA, CDR2 SQIVND (reference sequence). This CDR3 is CASSIGGSGFDEQFF. In DNA, the CDR3 is TGTGCCAGTAGTATTGGCGGGAGTGGATTCGATGAGCAGTTCTTC.

This chain uses TRBV5-6 with TRBJ2-7; possible D gene TRBD2, 5 bases. The CDR3 contains 14 residues. Deletions cut 4 bases from V and 7 bases from J, with 18 bases between. CDR1 SGHDT and CDR2 YYEEEE come from the germline V gene. The CDR3 DNA follows: TGTGCCAGCAGCGGACTCATTCTACTAGGGGAGCAGTACTTC. The encoded protein is CASSGLILLGEQYF.

The chain is built from TRBV6-5 and TRBJ1-1, with 8 bases matching TRBD1. The germline CDR1 and CDR2 sequences are MNHEY and SVGAGI. CDR3 length equals 15 residues. V lost 5 bases, J lost 1 base, and 6 bases stayed unmatched. CDR3 nucleotides: TGTGCCAGCAGTCTGAGGACAGGGCGGAACACTGAAGCTTTCTTT. The encoded protein is CASSLRTGRNTEAFF.

J is TRBJ1-3 and V is TRBV10-3; the D gene is possibly TRBD1 (5 bases). The CDR3 extends over 14 amino acids. Germline assignment: CDR1 ENHRY and CDR2 SYGVKD. The germline V and J ends were trimmed by 4 bases and 7 bases, with 14 bases remaining between them. The CDR3 DNA follows: TGTGCCATCAGTGTGGATAGGGAGGGGAACACCATATATTTT. This gives the protein CAISVDREGNTIYF.

This clone was seen just once. The genes are TRBV9 and TRBJ1-5, with 7 bases identical to TRBD1. J lost 3 bases, V lost 4 bases, and 7 bases had no gene match. This CDR3 region has 15 residues. Germline V CDR1 and CDR2: SGDLS, YYNGEE. CDR3: CASSSRGGPNQPQHF. For the CDR3, the DNA is TGTGCCAGCAGCTCCAGGGGGGGCCCCAATCAGCCCCAGCATTTT.

The chain has TRBV18 and TRBJ2-4, with 8 nucleotides matching TRBD2. Trimming took 5 bases from V and 3 from J; bases not matched to a gene: 6. Germline-derived CDR1 and CDR2 are KGHSH and LQKENI. This CDR3 region has 15 residues. The CDR3 loop is CASSLLADFKNIQYF. Here the CDR3 DNA reads TGTGCCAGCTCATTACTAGCGGACTTCAAAAACATTCAGTACTTC.

The CDR3 DNA follows: TGTGCCAGCATTCAGGGGTTTAATACCTACGAGCAGTACTTC. This sequence encodes CASIQGFNTYEQYF. The rearrangement joins TRBV28 to TRBJ2-7; TRBD1 might be the D (6 bases). Looked up from germline, CDR1 is MDHEN and CDR2 is SYDVKM. This CDR3 spans 14 amino acids. Trimming stripped 7 bases from V and 2 bases from J, with 15 bases between.

The V and J genes are TRBV4-2 and TRBJ2-1, with D possibly matching TRBD1 (6 bases). Trimming took 3 bases from V and 10 from J, leaving 13 bases between them. CDR3 size: 13 residues. Germline V gives CDR1 LGHNA, CDR2 YNFKEQ. Written as DNA, the CDR3 is TGTGCCAGCAGCCAGCTACAGGGCAACGAGCAGTTCTTC. Translation: CASSQLQGNEQFF.

This chain links TRBV28 with TRBJ2-1; a weak D match, TRBD2 (5 bases). V was clipped by 6 bases and J by 0 bases, with 18 bases between them. The CDR3 consists of 17 residues. Per the germline V gene, CDR1 is MDHEN and CDR2 is SYDVKM. The CDR3 DNA reads TGTGCCAGCAGCACATCCTTCAAGCGGTACTCCTACAATGAGCAGTTCTTC. This codes for CASSTSFKRYSYNEQFF.

The rearrangement joins TRBV2 to TRBJ2-3; the match to TRBD1 covers 11 bases. CDR3 length: 14 residues. J gave up 11 bases and V 3 bases, and 7 bases lay outside the gene matches. CDR1 SNHLY and CDR2 FYNNEI come from the germline V gene. CDR3 nucleotide sequence: TGTGCCAGCAGTGATGGCTCGGGGACAGGGGGGCAGTATTTT. This sequence encodes CASSDGSGTGGQYF. Supplemented by reference TRBV2 and TRBJ2-3, the full variable domain reads EPEVTQTPSHQVTQMGQEVILRCVPISNHLYFYWYRQILGQKVEFLVSFYNNEISEKSEIFDDQFSVERPDGSNFTLKIRSTKLEDSAMYFCASSDGSGTGGQYFGPGTRLTVL.

The gene calls are TRBV10-1 and TRBJ2-7; no reliable D call. The germline V gene encodes CDR1 WNHNN and CDR2 SYGVQD (reference sequence). The CDR3 runs to 14 residues. The germline V and J ends were trimmed by 2 bases and 0 bases, with 8 bases remaining between them. CDR3 in amino acids: CASSERADSYEQYF. CDR3 bases: TGCGCCAGCAGTGAGCGGGCAGACTCCTACGAGCAGTACTTC.

V and J are TRBV27 and TRBJ2-3, with 13 bases matching TRBD2. This CDR3 has 14 residues. V dropped 7 bases and J dropped 4; count of bases not matched to a gene: 2. Per germline, CDR1 MNHEY and CDR2 SMNVEV (reference sequence). CDR3 coding DNA: TGTGCCAGCAAGACTAGCGGGAGGTCAGATACGCAGTATTTT. Its protein is CASKTSGRSDTQYF.

The V gene is TRBV5-4, the J gene TRBJ2-4; TRBD2 matches 12 bases. The V and J ends lost 3 bases and 1 base, in that order; junction bases with no gene match: 5. CDR3 length: 17 residues. Per germline, CDR1 SGHNT and CDR2 YYREEE (reference sequence). CDR3: CASSSRLAGVAKNIQYF. In DNA, the CDR3 is TGTGCCAGCAGCTCTAGACTAGCGGGAGTGGCCAAAAACATTCAGTACTTC. The variable domain in full, with the rest retrieved from reference TRBV5-4 and TRBJ2-4, is ETGVTQSPTHLIKTRGQQVTLRCSSQSGHNTVSWYQQALGQGPQFIFQYYREEENGRGNFPPRFSGLQFPNYSSELNVNALELDDSALYLCASSSRLAGVAKNIQYFGAGTRLSVL.

The CDR3 bases are TGTGCCAGCAGATTTAGCGGGAGGATTAATGAGCAGTTCTTC. As protein: CASRFSGRINEQFF. V is TRBV28 and J is TRBJ2-1; 10 positions agree with TRBD2. Germline V gene data show CDR1 as MDHEN and CDR2 as SYDVKM. This CDR3 spans 14 amino acids. V shed 6 bases, J shed 7 bases, and the junction held 6 bases outside the gene matches.